This T cell receptor (beta chain) derives from a study of shared clonotypes between healthy human individuals. Germline V CDR1 and CDR2: SGHRS, YFSETQ. The V and J ends lost 3 bases and 0 bases respectively, with 15 bases between them. CDR3 size: 16 residues. This clone was found once. Sequencing used immunoSEQ multiplex PCR; TCRdb keeps in-frame clones, though not all of them. The data show about a million clones, about 75% seen once. This chain connects TRBV5-1 to TRBJ1-2; D is uncertain. Sequencing was performed on memory CD4+ T cells sorted from blood. Regarding subset: CD45RA-negative fraction. The TCR originated in a man aged 18 to 29 in good health. The CDR3 region has the DNA TGCGCCAGCAGCTCCGACCCGGCTCGAGCTAACTATGGCTACACCTTC. Translating it yields CASSSDPARANYGYTF.